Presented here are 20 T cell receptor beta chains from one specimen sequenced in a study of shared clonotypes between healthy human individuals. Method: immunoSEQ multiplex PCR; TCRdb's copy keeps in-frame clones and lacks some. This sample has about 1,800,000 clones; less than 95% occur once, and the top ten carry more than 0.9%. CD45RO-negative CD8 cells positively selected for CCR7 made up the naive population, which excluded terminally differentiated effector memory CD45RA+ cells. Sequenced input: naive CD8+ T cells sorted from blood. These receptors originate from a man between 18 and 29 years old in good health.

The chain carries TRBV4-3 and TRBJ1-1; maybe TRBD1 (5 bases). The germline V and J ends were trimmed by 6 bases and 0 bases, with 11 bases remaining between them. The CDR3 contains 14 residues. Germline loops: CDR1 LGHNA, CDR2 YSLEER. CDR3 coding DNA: TGCGCCAGCAGTCCCGACAGACTGAACACTGAAGCTTTCTTT. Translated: CASSPDRLNTEAFF.

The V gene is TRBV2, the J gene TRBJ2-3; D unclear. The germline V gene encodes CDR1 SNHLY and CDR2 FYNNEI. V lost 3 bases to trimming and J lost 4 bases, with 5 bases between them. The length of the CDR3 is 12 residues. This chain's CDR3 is CASSDPPDTQYF. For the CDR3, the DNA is TGTGCCAGCAGTGATCCCCCAGATACGCAGTATTTT.

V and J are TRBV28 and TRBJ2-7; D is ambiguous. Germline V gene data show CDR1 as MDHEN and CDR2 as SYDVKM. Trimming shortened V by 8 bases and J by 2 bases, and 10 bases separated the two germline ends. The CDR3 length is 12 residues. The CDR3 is CASSHSTYEQYF. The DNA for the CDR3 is TGTGCCAGCTCGCACAGTACCTACGAGCAGTACTTC. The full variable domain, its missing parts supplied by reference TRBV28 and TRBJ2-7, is DVKVTQSSRYLVKRTGEKVFLECVQDMDHENMFWYRQDPGLGLRLIYFSYDVKMKEKGDIPEGYSVSREKKERFSLILESASTNQTSMYLCASSHSTYEQYFGPGTRLTVT.

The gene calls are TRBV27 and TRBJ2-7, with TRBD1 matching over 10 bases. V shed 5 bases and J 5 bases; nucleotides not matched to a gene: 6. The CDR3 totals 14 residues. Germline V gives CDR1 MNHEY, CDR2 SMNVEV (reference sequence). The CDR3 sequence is CASSETGGADEQYF. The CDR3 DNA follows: TGTGCCAGCAGTGAGACAGGGGGCGCGGACGAGCAGTACTTC.

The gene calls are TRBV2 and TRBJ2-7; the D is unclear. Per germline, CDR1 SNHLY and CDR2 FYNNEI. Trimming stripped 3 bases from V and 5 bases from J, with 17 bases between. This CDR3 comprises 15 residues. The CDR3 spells CASSDLDRDPNEQYF. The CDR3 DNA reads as TGTGCCAGCAGTGATTTGGACCGCGACCCAAACGAGCAGTACTTC.

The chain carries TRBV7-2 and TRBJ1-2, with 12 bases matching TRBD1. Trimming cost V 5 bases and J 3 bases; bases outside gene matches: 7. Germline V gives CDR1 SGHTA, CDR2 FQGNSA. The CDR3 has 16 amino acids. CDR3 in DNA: TGTGCCAGCAGCCCCTCGGGACAGGGGGCCGACTATGGCTACACCTTC. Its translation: CASSPSGQGADYGYTF.

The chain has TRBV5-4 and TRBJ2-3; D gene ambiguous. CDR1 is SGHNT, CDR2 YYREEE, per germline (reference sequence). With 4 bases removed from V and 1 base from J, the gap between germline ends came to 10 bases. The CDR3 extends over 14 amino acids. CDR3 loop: CASSRFRGTDTQYF. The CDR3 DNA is TGTGCCAGCAGCCGATTCCGGGGCACAGATACGCAGTATTTT. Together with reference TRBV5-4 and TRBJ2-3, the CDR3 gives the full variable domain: ETGVTQSPTHLIKTRGQQVTLRCSSQSGHNTVSWYQQALGQGPQFIFQYYREEENGRGNFPPRFSGLQFPNYSSELNVNALELDDSALYLCASSRFRGTDTQYFGPGTRLTVL.

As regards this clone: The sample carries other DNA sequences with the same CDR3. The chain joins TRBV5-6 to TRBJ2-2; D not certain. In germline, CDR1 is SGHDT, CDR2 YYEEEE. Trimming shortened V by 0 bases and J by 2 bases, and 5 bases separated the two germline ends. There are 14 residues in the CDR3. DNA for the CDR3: TGTGCCAGCAGCTTGGTTGGAAACACCGGGGAGCTGTTTTTT. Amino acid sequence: CASSLVGNTGELFF.

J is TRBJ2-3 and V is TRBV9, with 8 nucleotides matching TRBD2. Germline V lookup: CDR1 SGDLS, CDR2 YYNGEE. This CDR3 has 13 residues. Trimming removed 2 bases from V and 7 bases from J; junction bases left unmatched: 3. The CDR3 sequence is CASSVGLDHTQYF. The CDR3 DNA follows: TGTGCCAGCAGCGTGGGACTAGACCATACGCAGTATTTT.

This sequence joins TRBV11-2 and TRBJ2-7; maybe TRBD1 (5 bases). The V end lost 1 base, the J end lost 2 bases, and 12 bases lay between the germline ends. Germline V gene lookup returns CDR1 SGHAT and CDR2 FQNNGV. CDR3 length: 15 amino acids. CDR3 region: CASSLVAAGPYEQYF. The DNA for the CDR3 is TGTGCCAGCAGCTTAGTCGCGGCAGGGCCCTACGAGCAGTACTTC.

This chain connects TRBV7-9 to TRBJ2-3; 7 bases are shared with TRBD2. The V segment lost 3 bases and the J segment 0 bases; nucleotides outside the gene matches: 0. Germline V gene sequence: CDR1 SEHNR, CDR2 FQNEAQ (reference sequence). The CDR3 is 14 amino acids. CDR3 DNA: TGTGCCAGCAGCTTTAGCGGGAGCACAGATACGCAGTATTTT. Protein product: CASSFSGSTDTQYF.

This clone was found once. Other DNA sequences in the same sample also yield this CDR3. CDR3 DNA sequence: TGTGCCAGCAGCTCCGGACAGGGCTACAATGAGCAGTTCTTC. It encodes CASSSGQGYNEQFF. The V and J genes are TRBV13 and TRBJ2-1; 8 nucleotides agree with TRBD1. Germline CDR1 reads PRHDT; CDR2 reads FYEKMQ (reference sequence). The CDR3 contains 14 residues. Losses at the gene ends were 4 bases for V and 3 bases for J; bases not matched to a gene: 2.

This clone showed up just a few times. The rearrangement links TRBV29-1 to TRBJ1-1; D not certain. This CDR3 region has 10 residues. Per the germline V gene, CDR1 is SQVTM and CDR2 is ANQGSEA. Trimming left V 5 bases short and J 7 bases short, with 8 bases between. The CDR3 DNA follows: TGCAGCGTTCCACAAGTTGAAGCTTTCTTT. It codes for CSVPQVEAFF.

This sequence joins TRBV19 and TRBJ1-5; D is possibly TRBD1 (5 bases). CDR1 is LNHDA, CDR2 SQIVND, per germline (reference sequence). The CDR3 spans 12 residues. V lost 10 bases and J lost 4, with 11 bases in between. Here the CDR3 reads CAIGDSNQPQHF. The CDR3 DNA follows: TGTGCCATTGGCGACAGTAATCAGCCCCAGCATTTT.

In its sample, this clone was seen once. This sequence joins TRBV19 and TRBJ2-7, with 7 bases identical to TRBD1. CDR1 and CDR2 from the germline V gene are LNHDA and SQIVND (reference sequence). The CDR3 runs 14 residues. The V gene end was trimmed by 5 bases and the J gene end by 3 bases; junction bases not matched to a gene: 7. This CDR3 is CASSPKTGFYEQYF. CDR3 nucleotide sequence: TGTGCCAGTAGTCCAAAGACAGGGTTCTACGAGCAGTACTTC.

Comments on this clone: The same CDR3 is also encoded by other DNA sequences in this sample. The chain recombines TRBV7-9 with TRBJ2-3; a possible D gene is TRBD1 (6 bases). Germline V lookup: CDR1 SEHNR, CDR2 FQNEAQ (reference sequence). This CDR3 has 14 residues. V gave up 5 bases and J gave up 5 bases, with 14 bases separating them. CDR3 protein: CASSLTGGGDTQYF. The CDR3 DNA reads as TGTGCCAGCAGCCTGACTGGGGGCGGAGATACGCAGTATTTT.

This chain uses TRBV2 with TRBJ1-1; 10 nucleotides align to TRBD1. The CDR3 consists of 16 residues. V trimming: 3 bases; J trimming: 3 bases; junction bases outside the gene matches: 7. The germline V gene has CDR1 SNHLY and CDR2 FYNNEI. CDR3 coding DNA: TGTGCCAGCAGTGATCCGACAGGGGGCTTGGACACTGAAGCTTTCTTT. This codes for CASSDPTGGLDTEAFF.

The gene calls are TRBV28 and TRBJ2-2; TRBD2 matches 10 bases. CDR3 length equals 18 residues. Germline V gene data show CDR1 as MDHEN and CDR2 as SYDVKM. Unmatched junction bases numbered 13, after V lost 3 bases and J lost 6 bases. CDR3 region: CASSFPRSGGAVSGELFF. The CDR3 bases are TGTGCCAGCAGTTTCCCCAGGAGCGGGGGGGCCGTGTCCGGGGAGCTGTTTTTT.

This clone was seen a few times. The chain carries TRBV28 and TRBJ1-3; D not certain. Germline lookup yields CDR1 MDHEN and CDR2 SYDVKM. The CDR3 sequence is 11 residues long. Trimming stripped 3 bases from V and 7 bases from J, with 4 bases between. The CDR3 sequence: CASSFVNTIYF. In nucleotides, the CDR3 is TGTGCCAGCAGTTTCGTGAACACCATATATTTT.

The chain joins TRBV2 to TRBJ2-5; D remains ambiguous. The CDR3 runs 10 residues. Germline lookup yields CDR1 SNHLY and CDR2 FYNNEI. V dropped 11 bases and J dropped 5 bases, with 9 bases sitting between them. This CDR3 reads CASTWETQYF. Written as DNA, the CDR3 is TGTGCCTCTACATGGGAGACCCAGTACTTC. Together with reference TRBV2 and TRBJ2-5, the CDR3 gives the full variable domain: EPEVTQTPSHQVTQMGQEVILRCVPISNHLYFYWYRQILGQKVEFLVSFYNNEISEKSEIFDDQFSVERPDGSNFTLKIRSTKLEDSAMYFCASTWETQYFGPGTRLLVL.